Below, 3 T cell receptor beta chains from the same sample are listed, as sequenced in a study of T cell responses to AZD1222 COVID-19 vaccine. The method was immunoSEQ multiplex PCR; TCRdb's version includes in-frame clones alone and lacks a portion of them. The table lists 30,000 to 35,000 clones, 86% of them singletons. The input for sequencing was peripheral blood, taken 28 days after the second AZD1222 dose. Source of these receptors: an adult who received the AZD1222 COVID-19 vaccine.

The chain couples TRBV7-3 to TRBJ1-3; D is undetermined. The CDR3 loop spans 16 amino acids. V lost 2 bases, J lost 3 bases, and 14 bases lay in between. In germline, CDR1 is SGHTA, CDR2 FQGTGA. DNA for the CDR3: TGTGCCAGCAGCTTAGGGAGTGTCGCAGATGGAAACACCATATATTTT. It yields the protein CASSLGSVADGNTIYF.

This clone occurred a few times. V gene TRBV7-6 combines with J gene TRBJ2-3, with D possibly matching TRBD2 (5 bases). With 5 bases removed from V and 4 bases from J, the gap between germline ends came to 22 bases. Germline CDR1 is SGHVS and CDR2 is FNYEAQ. CDR3 size: 17 residues. This chain's CDR3 is CASSPPPRTLQADTQYF. For the CDR3, the DNA is TGTGCCAGCAGCCCTCCGCCCCGGACTCTACAAGCAGATACGCAGTATTTT.

The gene calls are TRBV28 and TRBJ1-6; tentatively, D is TRBD1 (5 bases). Trimming left V 4 bases short and J 15 bases short, with 13 bases between. The CDR3 contains 12 residues. Germline assignment: CDR1 MDHEN and CDR2 SYDVKM. This chain's CDR3 is CASSSGTSDLHF. As DNA, the CDR3 is TGTGCCAGCAGTTCCGGGACTTCAGACCTCCACTTT.